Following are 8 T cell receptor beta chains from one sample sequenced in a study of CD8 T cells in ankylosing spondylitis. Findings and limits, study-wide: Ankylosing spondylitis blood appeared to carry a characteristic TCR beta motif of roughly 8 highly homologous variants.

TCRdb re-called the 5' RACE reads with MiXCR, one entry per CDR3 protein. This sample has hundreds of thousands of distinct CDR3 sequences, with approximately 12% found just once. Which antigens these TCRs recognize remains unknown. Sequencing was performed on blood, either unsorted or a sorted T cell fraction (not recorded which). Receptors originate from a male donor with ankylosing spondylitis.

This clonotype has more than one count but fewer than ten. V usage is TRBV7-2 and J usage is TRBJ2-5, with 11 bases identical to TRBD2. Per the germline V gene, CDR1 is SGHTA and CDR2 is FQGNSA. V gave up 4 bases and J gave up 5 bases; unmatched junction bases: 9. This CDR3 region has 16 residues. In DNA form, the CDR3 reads TGTGCCAGCAGCTCTAGTCCTAGCGGGAGGACGGAGACCCAGTACTTC. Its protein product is CASSSSPSGRTETQYF.

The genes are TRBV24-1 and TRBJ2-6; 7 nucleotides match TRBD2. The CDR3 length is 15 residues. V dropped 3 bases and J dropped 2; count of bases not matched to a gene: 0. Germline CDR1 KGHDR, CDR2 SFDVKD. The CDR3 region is CATSDAGAGANVLTF. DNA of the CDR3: TGTGCCACCAGTGATGCGGGGGCTGGGGCCAACGTCCTGACTTTC.

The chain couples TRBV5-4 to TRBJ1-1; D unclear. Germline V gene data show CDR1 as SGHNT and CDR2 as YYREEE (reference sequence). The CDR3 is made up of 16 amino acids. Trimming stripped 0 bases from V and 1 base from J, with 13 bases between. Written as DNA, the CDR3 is TGTGCCAGCAGCTTGGGTCCCCAAGGAAGGAACACTGAAGCTTTCTTT. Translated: CASSLGPQGRNTEAFF.

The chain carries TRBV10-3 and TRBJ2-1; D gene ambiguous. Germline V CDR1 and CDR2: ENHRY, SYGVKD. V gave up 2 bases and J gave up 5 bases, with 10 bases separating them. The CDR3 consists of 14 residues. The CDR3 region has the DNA TGTGCCATCAGTGAGATAGAAATACACAATGAGCAGTTCTTC. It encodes CAISEIEIHNEQFF.

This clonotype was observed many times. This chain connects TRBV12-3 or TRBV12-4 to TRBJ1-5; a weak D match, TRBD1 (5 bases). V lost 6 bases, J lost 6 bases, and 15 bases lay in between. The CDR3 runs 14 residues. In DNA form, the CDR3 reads TGTGCCAGCAGGCTGGGGGGGGGAATTCAGCCCCAGCATTTT. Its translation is CASRLGGGIQPQHF.

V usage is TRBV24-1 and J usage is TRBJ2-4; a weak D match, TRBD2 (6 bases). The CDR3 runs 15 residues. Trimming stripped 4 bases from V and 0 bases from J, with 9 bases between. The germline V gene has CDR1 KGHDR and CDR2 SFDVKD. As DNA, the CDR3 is TGTGCCACCAGTGAGAGCGGGCAAGCCAAAAACATTCAGTACTTC. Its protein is CATSESGQAKNIQYF.

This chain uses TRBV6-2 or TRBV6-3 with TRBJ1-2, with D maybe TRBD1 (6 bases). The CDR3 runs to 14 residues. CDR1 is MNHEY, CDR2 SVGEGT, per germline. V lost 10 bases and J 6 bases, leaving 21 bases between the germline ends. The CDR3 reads CATEKTGSRHGYTF. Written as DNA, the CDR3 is TGTGCCACAGAAAAGACAGGTTCCAGACATGGCTACACCTTC.

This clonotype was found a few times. CDR3 protein: CASSTGQAVNTQYF. The CDR3 region has the DNA TGCGCCAGCAGCACGGGACAGGCAGTCAATACGCAGTATTTT. V usage is TRBV5-1 and J usage is TRBJ2-3; TRBD1 matches 8 bases. J was trimmed by 7 bases and V by 4 bases; bases with no gene match: 8. This CDR3 has 14 amino acids. Germline assignment: CDR1 SGHRS and CDR2 YFSETQ.